The 21 T cell receptor beta chains in this list originate from one sample, sequenced in a study of beta chain features in type 1 diabetes. Expressed TCRB transcripts were sequenced after all isolated RNA was converted to cDNA. Clones were sequenced by immunoSEQ multiplex PCR, and TCRdb holds only the in-frame ones, with some missing. Of roughly 450,000 clones in the sample, roughly 11% were seen once. The sequenced sample consisted of naive CD4+ T cells from blood. These receptor sequences come from a woman between 18 and 30 years old in good health.

This chain links TRBV7-8 with TRBJ1-5, with 7 bases lining up with TRBD1. Germline V CDR1 and CDR2: SGHVS, FQNEAQ. The CDR3 length is 15 residues. Germline trimming cut 6 bases from V and 4 bases from J; bases unmatched to any gene: 9. The CDR3 DNA reads TGTGCCAGCAGACCATCCGGGACAGAGAATCAGCCCCAGCATTTT. Its translation: CASRPSGTENQPQHF.

This clone was seen ten or more times. The V gene is TRBV27, the J gene TRBJ1-5; TRBD1 agrees at 7 bases. The CDR3 has 15 amino acids. V lost 6 bases and J lost 2; bases outside the gene matches: 7. Germline loops: CDR1 MNHEY, CDR2 SMNVEV (reference sequence). The CDR3 sequence is CASSKQGTGNQPQHF. In DNA, the CDR3 is TGTGCCAGCAGCAAACAGGGGACTGGCAATCAGCCCCAGCATTTT.

The gene calls are TRBV19 and TRBJ2-1; 8 bases are shared with TRBD2. The CDR3 consists of 17 residues. Germline V gene lookup returns CDR1 LNHDA and CDR2 SQIVND (reference sequence). V lost 6 bases and J lost 6; bases outside the gene matches: 16. CDR3 loop: CASRRVTPGLGTNEQFF. CDR3 nucleotide sequence: TGTGCCAGTAGGCGCGTAACCCCGGGACTAGGGACCAATGAGCAGTTCTTC.

V is TRBV18 and J is TRBJ2-3; TRBD2 aligns across 7 bases. Germline V lookup: CDR1 KGHSH, CDR2 LQKENI. This CDR3 is 16 amino acids long. After removal of 2 bases from V and 0 bases from J, the junction contained 5 bases not matched to a gene. The chain's CDR3 is CASSPIPRGSTDTQYF. The CDR3 DNA reads TGTGCCAGCTCACCAATCCCGCGGGGGAGCACAGATACGCAGTATTTT.

The sample holds a few counts of this clone. The rearrangement joins TRBV6-6 to TRBJ1-2; 12 bases are shared with TRBD1. V lost 5 bases, J lost 5 bases, and 9 bases stayed unmatched. The CDR3 covers 16 residues. The germline V gene encodes CDR1 MNHNY and CDR2 SVGAGI (reference sequence). The CDR3 sequence is CASSPGTGGFVYGYTF. The CDR3 DNA reads as TGTGCCAGCAGTCCCGGGACAGGGGGCTTTGTTTATGGCTACACCTTC.

The rearrangement links TRBV18 to TRBJ2-5; no definite D call. Trimming removed 5 bases at V and 4 bases at J, with 8 bases between. The CDR3 loop spans 12 amino acids. CDR1 is KGHSH and CDR2 is LQKENI in the germline V gene. The CDR3, as DNA: TGTGCCAGCTCAGAGATGGGAGAGACCCAGTACTTC. It translates to CASSEMGETQYF.

This rearrangement joins TRBV5-6 to TRBJ2-1, with D maybe TRBD2 (6 bases). Germline V gives CDR1 SGHDT, CDR2 YYEEEE. CDR3 length: 15 amino acids. The V end lost 2 bases, the J end lost 2 bases, and 11 bases lay between the germline ends. CDR3 bases: TGTGCCAGCAGCTTTGGGGGAGGCACCTACAATGAGCAGTTCTTC. This encodes CASSFGGGTYNEQFF.

This clone has a handful of counts. This chain connects TRBV4-1 to TRBJ2-1; tentatively, D is TRBD1 (5 bases). This CDR3 is built from 11 residues. Germline CDR1 reads MGHRA; CDR2 reads YSYEKL. Trimming removed 4 bases from V and 13 bases from J, with 11 bases in between. The CDR3 spells CASSRDRTQFF. DNA of the CDR3: TGCGCCAGCAGCCGAGACAGAACACAGTTCTTC.

The rearrangement joins TRBV9 to TRBJ2-1; unclear D gene. Trimming stripped 5 bases from V and 6 bases from J, with 12 bases between. The CDR3 is made up of 13 amino acids. Germline assignment: CDR1 SGDLS and CDR2 YYNGEE. This CDR3 reads CASSSYGPNEQFF. The CDR3 DNA reads TGTGCCAGCAGTTCCTACGGGCCCAATGAGCAGTTCTTC.

The V call is TRBV27, the J call TRBJ2-3, with TRBD2 matching 9 bases. With V trimmed by 2 bases and J by 5 bases, 5 bases remained unmatched. The CDR3 has 15 residues. Germline CDR1 MNHEY, CDR2 SMNVEV (reference sequence). The CDR3 protein is CASSLRRGGKDTQYF. For the CDR3, the DNA is TGTGCCAGCAGTTTAAGGCGGGGGGGCAAAGATACGCAGTATTTT.

This clone was seen just once. The V and J genes are TRBV7-7 and TRBJ2-3; D is undetermined. Trimming removed 2 bases at V and 5 bases at J, with 14 bases between. Germline CDR1 is SSHAT and CDR2 is FNYEAQ (reference sequence). The CDR3 sequence is 15 residues long. The CDR3 protein is CASSLCLSKRDTQYF. CDR3 nucleotides: TGTGCCAGCAGCTTATGTCTAAGCAAGAGAGATACGCAGTATTTT.

The chain joins TRBV2 to TRBJ1-1; 12 bases fit TRBD1. With 7 bases clipped from V and 1 base from J, the junction kept 4 bases outside the gene matches. Germline CDR1 and CDR2: SNHLY and FYNNEI. The CDR3 has 15 amino acids. CDR3 loop: CASTGTGGTNTEAFF. For the CDR3, the DNA is TGTGCCAGCACCGGGACAGGGGGCACGAACACTGAAGCTTTCTTT.

This clone was counted only a few times. The chain has TRBV7-9 and TRBJ2-7, with D possibly matching TRBD2 (6 bases). The germline V and J ends were trimmed by 2 bases and 5 bases, with 13 bases remaining between them. From germline, CDR1 is SEHNR and CDR2 FQNEAQ (reference sequence). This CDR3 contains 14 residues. The CDR3 DNA follows: TGTGCCAGCAGCTTATACGGGGGTTTGGACGAGCAGTACTTC. Translation gives CASSLYGGLDEQYF. Variable domain in full (rest from reference TRBV7-9 and TRBJ2-7): DTGVSQNPRHKITKRGQNVTFRCDPISEHNRLYWYRQTLGQGPEFLTYFQNEAQLEKSRLLSDRFSAERPKGSFSTLEIQRTEQGDSAMYLCASSLYGGLDEQYFGPGTRLTVT.

The chain has TRBV10-3 and TRBJ2-7; possible D gene TRBD1, 6 bases. Germline assignment: CDR1 ENHRY and CDR2 SYGVKD. The CDR3 has 14 residues. V was cut by 9 bases and J by 2 bases, with 17 bases left in between. The CDR3 here is CAIGKGQLTYEQYF. In DNA form, the CDR3 reads TGTGCCATTGGGAAAGGACAGCTGACCTACGAGCAGTACTTC.

The chain is built from TRBV6-6 and TRBJ1-2; unclear D gene. CDR3 length equals 13 residues. Germline CDR1 is MNHNY and CDR2 is SVGAGI (reference sequence). The germline V and J ends were trimmed by 8 bases and 2 bases, with 12 bases remaining between them. This CDR3 reads CASLPDRNYGYTF. The CDR3 DNA is TGTGCCAGCCTACCGGACCGGAACTATGGCTACACCTTC.

This clone was detected many times. The chain carries TRBV7-9 and TRBJ2-1; the D is unclear. Trimming shortened V by 5 bases and J by 5 bases, and 4 bases separated the two germline ends. The CDR3 sequence is 11 residues long. CDR1 SEHNR and CDR2 FQNEAQ come from the germline V gene (reference sequence). The CDR3 nucleotides are TGTGCCAGCAGCCGTAACAATGAGCAGTTCTTC. Amino acid sequence: CASSRNNEQFF.

This clone has only a few counts. This specimen includes other DNA sequences encoding the same CDR3. The chain joins TRBV7-9 to TRBJ2-3; D unresolved. The germline V and J ends were trimmed by 5 bases and 5 bases, with 8 bases remaining between them. CDR1 and CDR2 (germline): SEHNR, FQNEAQ (reference sequence). The CDR3 covers 12 residues. The CDR3 region is CASSPTGDTQYF. As DNA, the CDR3 is TGTGCCAGCAGCCCCACCGGAGATACGCAGTATTTT. Looking up the rest from reference TRBV7-9 and TRBJ2-3 gives the full variable domain: DTGVSQNPRHKITKRGQNVTFRCDPISEHNRLYWYRQTLGQGPEFLTYFQNEAQLEKSRLLSDRFSAERPKGSFSTLEIQRTEQGDSAMYLCASSPTGDTQYFGPGTRLTVL.

The rearrangement joins TRBV4-3 to TRBJ1-1; 7 bases line up with TRBD1. This CDR3 is built from 14 residues. After removal of 5 bases from V and 0 bases from J, the junction contained 3 bases not matched to a gene. Germline values: CDR1 LGHNA, CDR2 YSLEER. The CDR3 DNA reads as TGCGCCAGCAGCGAGGACAGGATGAACACTGAAGCTTTCTTT. Its protein product is CASSEDRMNTEAFF.

The rearrangement links TRBV29-1 to TRBJ2-5; 12 bases align to TRBD1. CDR3 length: 15 amino acids. J lost 2 bases, V lost 4 bases, and 5 bases had no gene match. Germline values: CDR1 SQVTM, CDR2 ANQGSEA. The CDR3 DNA follows: TGCAGCGTTGTTGGGACAGGGGGCGGACAAGAGACCCAGTACTTC. Translation gives CSVVGTGGGQETQYF.

Points on this clone: Distinct nucleotide sequences in the sample also encode this CDR3. The CDR3 here is CASSDRGLTEAFF. CDR3 nucleotides: TGTGCCAGCAGCGACAGGGGGCTCACTGAAGCTTTCTTT. The chain combines TRBV2 with TRBJ1-1; 10 positions agree with TRBD1. Trimming cost V 6 bases and J 4 bases; bases outside gene matches: 2. The CDR3 length is 13 residues. The V gene's germline CDR1 is SNHLY and CDR2 FYNNEI.

This clone has a handful of counts. The chain recombines TRBV4-1 with TRBJ2-7; D is ambiguous. The CDR3 covers 14 residues. CDR1 is MGHRA and CDR2 is YSYEKL in the germline V gene. The CDR3 coding sequence is TGCGCCAGCAGCCAAGCCCCCCGCTCCCACGAGCAGTACGTC. Translating gives CASSQAPRSHEQYV.